One sample yielded the 20 T cell receptor beta chains listed below, sequenced in a study of blood T cells in healthy people across ages. For the second PCR, which ran for about 7 to 12 cycles, a sample-barcoded 5' primer and a J-beta primer mix were used. TCRdb re-analysed the 5' RACE reads in MiXCR, keeping a single row per CDR3 protein. Here the sample spans about 800,000 distinct CDR3 sequences, more than 20% being singletons. The same sample was also used in a study of T cells of mothers and their children.

The sequenced sample consisted of blood. The receptors were gathered from a boy between 10 and 17 years old in good health.

This clonotype was picked up a small number of times. The chain uses TRBV12-3 or TRBV12-4 and TRBJ2-3, with D perhaps matching TRBD2 (6 bases). Trimming removed 8 bases from V and 5 bases from J, with 17 bases in between. There are 14 residues in the CDR3. CDR3: CASSSGQAKDTQYF. The CDR3 DNA is TGTGCCAGCTCGAGCGGGCAGGCTAAAGATACGCAGTATTTT.

The chain joins TRBV28 to TRBJ2-5, with 13 bases lining up with TRBD2. Trimming cost V 2 bases and J 4 bases; bases outside gene matches: 7. Germline values: CDR1 MDHEN, CDR2 SYDVKM. This CDR3 region has 17 residues. CDR3 nucleotide sequence: TGTGCCAGCAGTTTAACACTAGCGGGAGGGCCGGGAGAGACCCAGTACTTC. As protein: CASSLTLAGGPGETQYF. The whole variable domain, filled in from reference TRBV28 and TRBJ2-5, reads DVKVTQSSRYLVKRTGEKVFLECVQDMDHENMFWYRQDPGLGLRLIYFSYDVKMKEKGDIPEGYSVSREKKERFSLILESASTNQTSMYLCASSLTLAGGPGETQYFGPGTRLLVL.

In regard to this clonotype: Germline and junction disagree at one end, which may indicate a read error. This chain joins TRBV10-3 and TRBJ2-5; D ambiguous. Per the germline V gene, CDR1 is ENHRY and CDR2 is SYGVKD. CDR3 length equals 14 residues. The CDR3 sequence is CAISESQQTLGQYF. The DNA of the CDR3 is TGTGCCATCAGCGAGTCTCAACAGACCTTGGGGCAGTACTTC.

Only a few counts were recorded for this clonotype. J is TRBJ1-4 and V is TRBV4-3; TRBD1 is a possible D gene (6 bases). Germline CDR1 and CDR2: LGHNA and YSLEER. V was trimmed by 0 bases and J by 4 bases, leaving 9 bases between them. The CDR3 runs to 15 residues. CDR3 in amino acids: CASSQEGANNEKLFF. In DNA, the CDR3 is TGCGCCAGCAGCCAAGAGGGGGCTAATAATGAAAAACTGTTTTTT.

This clonotype was detected a few times. The DNA of the CDR3 is TGTGCCAGCAGCTTGGGACAGAGGTACACTGAAGCTTTCTTT. It specifies CASSLGQRYTEAFF. This chain connects TRBV5-6 to TRBJ1-1; tentative D call: TRBD1 (5 bases). The CDR3 consists of 14 residues. CDR1 and CDR2 (germline): SGHDT, YYEEEE. The germline V and J ends were trimmed by 0 bases and 3 bases, with 9 bases remaining between them.

The chain couples TRBV6-5 to TRBJ2-1; D unresolved. The CDR3 contains 12 residues. The V end was cut by 6 bases, the J end by 5 bases, with 8 bases between. Germline assignment: CDR1 MNHEY and CDR2 SVGAGI. This chain's CDR3 is CASRTRHNEQFF. DNA of the CDR3: TGTGCCAGCAGAACCCGTCACAATGAGCAGTTCTTC.

The chain uses TRBV20-1 and TRBJ2-3; 11 bases align to TRBD2. The CDR3 contains 18 residues. Germline V CDR1 and CDR2: DFQATT, SNEGSKA (reference sequence). The junction had 16 bases not matched to a gene; V was cut back by 6 bases and J by 2 bases. The CDR3 spells CSARGGLAAAAPTDTQYF. Here the CDR3 DNA reads TGCAGTGCCCGAGGGGGACTAGCGGCTGCCGCACCCACAGATACGCAGTATTTT.

This clonotype has a handful of counts. The genes are TRBV7-9 and TRBJ2-7; a weak D match, TRBD2 (5 bases). CDR1 and CDR2 from the germline V gene are SEHNR and FQNEAQ (reference sequence). V was cut by 5 bases and J by 3 bases, with 14 bases left in between. The CDR3 has 14 residues. The CDR3 nucleotides are TGTGCCAGCAGCCTCCCGGGTGGAGGCTACGAGCAGTACTTC. It translates to CASSLPGGGYEQYF. The complete variable domain, with remaining parts taken from reference TRBV7-9 and TRBJ2-7, reads DTGVSQNPRHKITKRGQNVTFRCDPISEHNRLYWYRQTLGQGPEFLTYFQNEAQLEKSRLLSDRFSAERPKGSFSTLEIQRTEQGDSAMYLCASSLPGGGYEQYFGPGTRLTVT.

The genes are TRBV2 and TRBJ2-2; D ambiguous. CDR3 length equals 16 residues. The germline V gene has CDR1 SNHLY and CDR2 FYNNEI. V lost 5 bases and J 0 bases, leaving 13 bases between the germline ends. CDR3 in amino acids: CASSPRVGTNTGELFF. In DNA, the CDR3 is TGTGCCAGCAGTCCCCGGGTAGGGACGAACACCGGGGAGCTGTTTTTT.

The chain uses TRBV27 and TRBJ1-6; D not certain. The CDR3 is made up of 14 amino acids. V lost 8 bases to trimming and J lost 5 bases, with 13 bases between them. Germline lookup yields CDR1 MNHEY and CDR2 SMNVEV (reference sequence). The CDR3 DNA reads as TGTGCCAGCCGCAACCCTCAACATAATTCACCCCTCCACTTT. Residues: CASRNPQHNSPLHF.

Here the CDR3 reads CASSWATGKLFF. Here the CDR3 DNA reads TGTGCCAGCAGCTGGGCTACCGGAAAACTGTTTTTT. The V gene is TRBV7-9, the J gene TRBJ1-4; D remains unclear. Germline V gene data show CDR1 as SEHNR and CDR2 as FQNEAQ (reference sequence). The length of the CDR3 is 12 residues. The V and J ends lost 4 bases and 10 bases respectively, with 10 bases between them.

V is TRBV3-1 and J is TRBJ1-1; no reliable D call. Germline assignment: CDR1 LGHDT and CDR2 YNNKEL (reference sequence). V gave up 1 base and J gave up 7 bases, with 7 bases separating them. The CDR3 contains 12 residues. The CDR3 region has the DNA TGTGCCAGCAGCCAAGGAGGGATTGAAGCTTTCTTT. Its translation: CASSQGGIEAFF. Drawing the rest from reference TRBV3-1 and TRBJ1-1, the complete variable domain is DTAVSQTPKYLVTQMGNDKSIKCEQNLGHDTMYWYKQDSKKFLKIMFSYNNKELIINETVPNRFSPKSPDKAHLNLHINSLELGDSAVYFCASSQGGIEAFFGQGTRLTVV.

This clonotype was observed many times. The V gene is TRBV6-6, the J gene TRBJ2-3; tentatively, D is TRBD2 (5 bases). Germline lookup yields CDR1 MNHNY and CDR2 SVGAGI (reference sequence). This CDR3 contains 14 residues. Trimming stripped 6 bases from V and 0 bases from J, with 10 bases between. CDR3 amino acids: CASSYSGSTDTQYF. CDR3 sequence (DNA): TGTGCCAGCAGCTACAGCGGTAGCACAGATACGCAGTATTTT.

This clonotype was recorded many times. The CDR3 DNA follows: TGTGCCAGCAGTCCAGGAATACAAGAGACCCAGTACTTC. It encodes CASSPGIQETQYF. The gene calls are TRBV7-2 and TRBJ2-5; D unresolved. The CDR3 has 13 amino acids. Deletions cut 6 bases from V and 2 bases from J, with 10 bases between. CDR1 and CDR2 from the germline V gene are SGHTA and FQGNSA.

This clonotype was seen a few times. This chain's CDR3 is CASGPGGAVSYEQYF. Written as DNA, the CDR3 is TGTGCCAGCGGTCCGGGGGGGGCCGTCTCCTACGAGCAGTACTTC. The chain employs TRBV28 and TRBJ2-7; TRBD2 aligns across 8 bases. Germline CDR1 is MDHEN and CDR2 is SYDVKM. This CDR3 is 15 amino acids long. With 8 bases clipped from V and 0 bases from J, the junction kept 9 bases outside the gene matches.

This clonotype came up a few times. V is TRBV20-1 and J is TRBJ2-5; 13 nucleotides match TRBD2. Germline V lookup: CDR1 DFQATT, CDR2 SNEGSKA (reference sequence). The CDR3 covers 18 residues. V lost 0 bases to trimming and J lost 5 bases; unmatched junction nucleotides: 12. The CDR3 bases are TGCAGTGCTAGAGATAGTTTGACTAGCGGGGGGCCATGGGAGACCCAGTACTTC. Translated, it gives CSARDSLTSGGPWETQYF.

This clonotype showed up just a few times. V and J are TRBV28 and TRBJ2-7; D not resolved. Germline V gene lookup returns CDR1 MDHEN and CDR2 SYDVKM. V lost 1 base, J lost 5 bases, and 6 bases lay in between. The CDR3 loop spans 12 amino acids. The CDR3 loop reads CASSLFRDEQYF. The CDR3 region has the DNA TGTGCCAGCAGTTTATTCCGGGACGAGCAGTACTTC.

There are a few counts of this clonotype. One junction end does not reproduce the germline sequence, and a read error may be involved. The gene calls are TRBV3-1 and TRBJ2-5, with D possibly TRBD1 on 6 matching bases. The germline CDR1 and CDR2 sequences are LGHDT and YNNKEL (reference sequence). The CDR3 covers 15 residues. The CDR3 loop reads CASNQDRRGPETQYF. CDR3 in DNA: TGTGCCAGCAACCAAGACCGCAGGGGTCCAGAGACCCAGTACTTC.

The chain joins TRBV4-3 to TRBJ1-2; perhaps TRBD1 as D (6 bases). V was trimmed by 1 base and J by 6 bases, leaving 15 bases between them. The CDR3 extends over 15 amino acids. Germline values: CDR1 LGHNA, CDR2 YSLEER. CDR3 loop: CASSQGGAGVDGYTF. CDR3 DNA sequence: TGCGCCAGCAGCCAAGGGGGCGCAGGGGTTGATGGCTACACCTTC.

The chain carries TRBV24-1 and TRBJ2-3; TRBD1 matches 9 bases. The CDR3 consists of 15 residues. V shed 5 bases, J shed 3 bases, and the junction held 5 bases outside the gene matches. The V gene's germline CDR1 is KGHDR and CDR2 SFDVKD. CDR3 nucleotide sequence: TGTGCCACCAGTGGAAGACAGGGGGGAACAGATACGCAGTATTTT. Translated, it gives CATSGRQGGTDTQYF.